The clone carrying this T cell receptor beta chain has ten or more counts. Antigen unknown. This specimen comes from a study of response to subunit inactivated influenza vaccine. Findings and caveats of the study: The study's authors posited that every seasonal influenza vaccination enlists few new T cells.

MiXCR, applied by TCRdb to the RT-PCR reads, yields one record per CDR3 protein. Among about 700,000 distinct CDR3 sequences listed, 12% to 15% were seen once. This CDR3 region has 13 residues. Germline CDR1 SGHTA, CDR2 FQGNSA. The V gene end was trimmed by 4 bases and the J gene end by 9 bases; junction bases not matched to a gene: 6. The clonotype originates from a man aged 45-65 years who received an inactivated influenza vaccine. The chain uses TRBV7-2 and TRBJ2-1; TRBD1 matches 7 bases. The sample consisted of PBMCs from blood, taken roughly 15 days before vaccination. In DNA, the CDR3 is TGTGCCAGCAGCTCCGACAGGGTTGGTGAGCAGTTCTTC. Translation: CASSSDRVGEQFF.